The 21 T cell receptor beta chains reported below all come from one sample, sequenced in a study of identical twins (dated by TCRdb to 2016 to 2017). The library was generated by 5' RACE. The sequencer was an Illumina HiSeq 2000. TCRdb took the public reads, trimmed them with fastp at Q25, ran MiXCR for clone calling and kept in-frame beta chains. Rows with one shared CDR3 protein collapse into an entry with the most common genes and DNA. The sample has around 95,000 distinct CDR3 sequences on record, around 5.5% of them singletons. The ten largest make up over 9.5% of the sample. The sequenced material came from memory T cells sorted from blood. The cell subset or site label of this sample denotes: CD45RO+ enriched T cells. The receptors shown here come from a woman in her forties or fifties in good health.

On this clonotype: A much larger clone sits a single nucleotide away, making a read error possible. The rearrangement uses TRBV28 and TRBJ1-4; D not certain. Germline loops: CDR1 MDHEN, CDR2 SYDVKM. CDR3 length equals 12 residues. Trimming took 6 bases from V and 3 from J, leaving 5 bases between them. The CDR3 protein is CASRAANEKLFF. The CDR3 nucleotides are TGTGCCAGCAGGGCAGCTAATGAAAAACTGTTTTTT.

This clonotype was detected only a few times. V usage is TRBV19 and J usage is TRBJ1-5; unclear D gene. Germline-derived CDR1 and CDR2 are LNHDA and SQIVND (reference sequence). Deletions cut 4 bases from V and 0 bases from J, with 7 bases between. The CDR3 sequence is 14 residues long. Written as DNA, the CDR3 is TGTGCCAGTAGTACTCAAAGTAGCAATCAGCCCCAGCATTTT. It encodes CASSTQSSNQPQHF.

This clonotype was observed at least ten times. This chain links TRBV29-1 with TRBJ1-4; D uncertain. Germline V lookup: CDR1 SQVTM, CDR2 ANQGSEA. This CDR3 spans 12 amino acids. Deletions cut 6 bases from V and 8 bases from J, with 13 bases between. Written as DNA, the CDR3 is TGCAGCGTCCGGTTTGAGGAGGAAAAACTGTTTTTT. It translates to CSVRFEEEKLFF.

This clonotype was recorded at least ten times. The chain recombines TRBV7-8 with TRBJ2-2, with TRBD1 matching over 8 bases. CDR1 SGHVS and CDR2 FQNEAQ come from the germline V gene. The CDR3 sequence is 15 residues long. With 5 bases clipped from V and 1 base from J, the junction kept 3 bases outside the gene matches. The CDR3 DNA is TGTGCCAGCAGCCTCGGGACAGGGAACACCGGGGAGCTGTTTTTT. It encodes CASSLGTGNTGELFF.

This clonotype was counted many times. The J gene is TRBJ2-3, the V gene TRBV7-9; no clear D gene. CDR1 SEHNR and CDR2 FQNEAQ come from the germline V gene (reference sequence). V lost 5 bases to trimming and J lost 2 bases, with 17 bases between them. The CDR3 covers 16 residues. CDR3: CASSPRSTVPTDTQYF. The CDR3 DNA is TGTGCCAGCAGCCCACGATCGACTGTACCCACAGATACGCAGTATTTT.

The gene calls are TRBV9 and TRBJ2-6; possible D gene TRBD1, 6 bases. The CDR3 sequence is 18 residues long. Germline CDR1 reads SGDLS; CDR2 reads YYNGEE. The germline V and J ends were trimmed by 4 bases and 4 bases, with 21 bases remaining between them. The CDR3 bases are TGTGCCAGCAGCCCACTTACAGGGTCTGGTTCCGGGGCCAACGTCCTGACTTTC. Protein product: CASSPLTGSGSGANVLTF.

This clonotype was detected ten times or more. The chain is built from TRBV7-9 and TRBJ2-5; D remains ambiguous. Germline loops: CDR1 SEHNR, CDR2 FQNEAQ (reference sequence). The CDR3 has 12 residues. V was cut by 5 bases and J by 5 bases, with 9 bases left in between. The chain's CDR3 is CASSRIGETQYF. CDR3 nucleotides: TGTGCCAGCAGCCGCATTGGGGAGACCCAGTACTTC.

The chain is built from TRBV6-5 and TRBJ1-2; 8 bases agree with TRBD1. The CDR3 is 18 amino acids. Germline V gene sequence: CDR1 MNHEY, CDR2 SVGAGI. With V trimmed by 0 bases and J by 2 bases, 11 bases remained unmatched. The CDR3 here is CASSYSGRGRVGNYGYTF. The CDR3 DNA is TGTGCCAGCAGTTACTCAGGCAGGGGGCGCGTGGGGAACTATGGCTACACCTTC.

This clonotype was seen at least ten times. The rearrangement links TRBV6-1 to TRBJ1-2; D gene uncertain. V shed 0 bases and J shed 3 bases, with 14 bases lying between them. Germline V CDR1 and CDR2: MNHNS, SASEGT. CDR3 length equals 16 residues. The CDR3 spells CASSEALWARDYGYTF. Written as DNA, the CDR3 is TGTGCCAGCAGTGAAGCGCTCTGGGCTCGGGACTATGGCTACACCTTC.

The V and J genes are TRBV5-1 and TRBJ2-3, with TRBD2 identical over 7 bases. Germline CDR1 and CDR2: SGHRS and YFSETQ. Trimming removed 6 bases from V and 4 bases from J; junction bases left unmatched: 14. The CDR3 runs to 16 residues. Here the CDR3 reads CASTPGAGVSADTQYF. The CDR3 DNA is TGCGCCAGCACCCCTGGTGCGGGAGTAAGCGCAGATACGCAGTATTTT.

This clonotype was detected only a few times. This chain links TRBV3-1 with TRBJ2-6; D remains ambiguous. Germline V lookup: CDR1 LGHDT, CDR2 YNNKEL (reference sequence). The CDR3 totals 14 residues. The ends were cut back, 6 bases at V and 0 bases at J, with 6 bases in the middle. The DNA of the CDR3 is TGTGCCAGCAGACCGTCCTCTGGGGCCAACGTCCTGACTTTC. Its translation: CASRPSSGANVLTF.

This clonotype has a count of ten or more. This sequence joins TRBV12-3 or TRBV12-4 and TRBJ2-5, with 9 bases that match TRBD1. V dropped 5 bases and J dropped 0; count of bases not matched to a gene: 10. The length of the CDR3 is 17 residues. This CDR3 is CASSLLGQGTYQETQYF. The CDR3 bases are TGTGCCAGCAGTCTTTTAGGACAGGGGACTTACCAAGAGACCCAGTACTTC.

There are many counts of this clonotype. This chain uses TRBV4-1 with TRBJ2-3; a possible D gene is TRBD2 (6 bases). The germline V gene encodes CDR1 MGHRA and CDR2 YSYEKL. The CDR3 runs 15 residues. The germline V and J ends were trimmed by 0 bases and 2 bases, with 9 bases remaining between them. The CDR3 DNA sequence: TGCGCCAGCAGCCAAGACAGGCGGGACACAGATACGCAGTATTTT. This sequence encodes CASSQDRRDTDTQYF.

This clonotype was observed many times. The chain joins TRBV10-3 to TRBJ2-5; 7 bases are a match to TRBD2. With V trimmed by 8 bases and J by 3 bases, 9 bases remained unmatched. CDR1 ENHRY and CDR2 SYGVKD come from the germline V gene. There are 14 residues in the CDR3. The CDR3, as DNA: TGTGCCATCGGGGGAGGGCCCCGGGAAGAGACCCAGTACTTC. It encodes CAIGGGPREETQYF.

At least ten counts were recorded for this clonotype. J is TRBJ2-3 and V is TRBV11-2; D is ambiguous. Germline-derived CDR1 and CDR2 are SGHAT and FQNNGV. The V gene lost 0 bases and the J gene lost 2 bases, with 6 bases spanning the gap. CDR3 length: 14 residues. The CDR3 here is CASSLEGITDTQYF. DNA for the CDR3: TGTGCCAGCAGCTTAGAAGGAATCACAGATACGCAGTATTTT.

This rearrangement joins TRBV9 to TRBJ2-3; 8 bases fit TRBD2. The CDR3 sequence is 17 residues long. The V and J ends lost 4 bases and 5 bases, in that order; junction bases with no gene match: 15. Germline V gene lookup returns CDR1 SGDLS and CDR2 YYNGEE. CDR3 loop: CASSPNTGAGAEDTQYF. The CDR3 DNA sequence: TGTGCCAGCAGCCCCAATACGGGAGCGGGAGCGGAAGATACGCAGTATTTT.

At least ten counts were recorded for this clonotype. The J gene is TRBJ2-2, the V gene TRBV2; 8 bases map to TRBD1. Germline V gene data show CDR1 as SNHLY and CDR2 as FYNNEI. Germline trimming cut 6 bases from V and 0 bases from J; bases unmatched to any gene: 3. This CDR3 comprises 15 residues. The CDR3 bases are TGTGCCAGCAGAGCGGACAGGGCGAACACCGGGGAGCTGTTTTTT. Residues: CASRADRANTGELFF.

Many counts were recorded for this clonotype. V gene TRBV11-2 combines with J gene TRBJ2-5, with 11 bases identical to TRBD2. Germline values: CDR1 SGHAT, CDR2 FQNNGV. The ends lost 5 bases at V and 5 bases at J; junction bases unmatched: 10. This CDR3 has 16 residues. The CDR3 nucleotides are TGTGCCAGCAGCCGCGATACTAGCGGGAGTGGGGAGACCCAGTACTTC. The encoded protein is CASSRDTSGSGETQYF.

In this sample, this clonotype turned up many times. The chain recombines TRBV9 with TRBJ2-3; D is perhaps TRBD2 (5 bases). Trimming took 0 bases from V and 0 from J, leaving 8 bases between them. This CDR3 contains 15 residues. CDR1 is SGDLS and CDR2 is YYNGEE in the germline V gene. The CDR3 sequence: CASSVELASTDTQYF. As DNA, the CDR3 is TGTGCCAGCAGCGTAGAGCTAGCAAGCACAGATACGCAGTATTTT.

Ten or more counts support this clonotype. CDR3 amino acids: CASSPGLRAGGELFF. DNA of the CDR3: TGTGCCAGTAGCCCGGGACTCAGGGCTGGCGGGGAGCTGTTTTTT. The chain employs TRBV19 and TRBJ2-2; possible D gene TRBD2, 6 bases. The CDR3 consists of 15 residues. Germline-derived CDR1 and CDR2 are LNHDA and SQIVND (reference sequence). V dropped 6 bases and J dropped 7 bases, with 18 bases sitting between them.

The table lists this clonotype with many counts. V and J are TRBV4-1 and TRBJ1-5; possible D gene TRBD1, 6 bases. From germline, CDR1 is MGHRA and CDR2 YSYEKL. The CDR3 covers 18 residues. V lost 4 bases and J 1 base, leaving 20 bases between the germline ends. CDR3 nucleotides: TGCGCCAGCAGCCTAACCCGACAGGCGGGGGGCAGCAATCAGCCCCAGCATTTT. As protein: CASSLTRQAGGSNQPQHF.